These 22 T cell receptor beta chains were all obtained from the same sample, sequenced in a study of blood T cell repertoires in COVID-19. Assay used: immunoSEQ multiplex PCR; TCRdb lists only in-frame clones, some missing. Here the sample spans some 140,000 clones, around 73% being singletons. The sample was peripheral blood. The receptors come from a man aged 55 to 70 who had recovered from COVID-19.

The chain has TRBV9 and TRBJ1-6; 7 bases agree with TRBD1. The CDR3 has 14 residues. V gave up 0 bases and J gave up 11 bases; unmatched junction bases: 5. Germline CDR1 reads SGDLS; CDR2 reads YYNGEE. CDR3 residues: CASSVDRGRAPLHF. The CDR3 bases are TGTGCCAGCAGCGTAGACAGGGGCAGAGCACCCCTCCACTTT.

This clone was counted only a few times. The chain recombines TRBV28 with TRBJ1-5; tentatively, D is TRBD1 (5 bases). V lost 4 bases and J lost 3, with 10 bases in between. Germline loops: CDR1 MDHEN, CDR2 SYDVKM. This CDR3 region has 14 residues. DNA of the CDR3: TGTGCCAGCAGTTCACAGGTCCACAATCAGCCCCAGCATTTT. Translating gives CASSSQVHNQPQHF.

The chain joins TRBV28 to TRBJ2-1; TRBD2 matches 9 bases. Germline CDR1 is MDHEN and CDR2 is SYDVKM. There are 13 residues in the CDR3. With 6 bases clipped from V and 5 bases from J, the junction kept 2 bases outside the gene matches. CDR3 region: CASRLAGNNEQFF. DNA for the CDR3: TGTGCCAGCAGACTAGCGGGTAACAATGAGCAGTTCTTC.

The chain employs TRBV7-2 and TRBJ1-5, with TRBD1 matching over 8 bases. The germline gives CDR1 SGHTA, CDR2 FQGNSA. V was pared by 3 bases and J by 0 bases, with 1 base of the junction left unmatched. There are 15 residues in the CDR3. CDR3 sequence: CASSFTGGSNQPQHF. CDR3 sequence (DNA): TGTGCCAGCAGCTTCACAGGGGGTAGCAATCAGCCCCAGCATTTT.

This chain links TRBV19 with TRBJ1-5, with TRBD1 as a possible D gene (6 bases). CDR1 is LNHDA and CDR2 is SQIVND in the germline V gene (reference sequence). The CDR3 spans 14 residues. Trimming took 5 bases from V and 5 from J, leaving 13 bases between them. The CDR3 nucleotides read TGTGCCAGTAGTGGGGGGGACACCTATCAGCCCCAGCATTTT. Translating it yields CASSGGDTYQPQHF. Drawing the rest from reference TRBV19 and TRBJ1-5, the complete variable domain is DGGITQSPKYLFRKEGQNVTLSCEQNLNHDAMYWYRQDPGQGLRLIYYSQIVNDFQKGDIAEGYSVSREKKESFPLTVTSAQKNPTAFYLCASSGGDTYQPQHFGDGTRLSIL.

The rearrangement joins TRBV5-6 to TRBJ2-3; 9 nucleotides agree with TRBD2. Germline V gene lookup returns CDR1 SGHDT and CDR2 YYEEEE. The V segment lost 4 bases and the J segment 4 bases; nucleotides outside the gene matches: 10. This CDR3 has 16 amino acids. The CDR3 region has the DNA TGTGCCAGCAGCCCTAACAGCGGGAGGTGGGCAGATACGCAGTATTTT. This codes for CASSPNSGRWADTQYF. The full variable domain, completed using reference TRBV5-6 and TRBJ2-3, is DAGVTQSPTHLIKTRGQQVTLRCSPKSGHDTVSWYQQALGQGPQFIFQYYEEEERQRGNFPDRFSGHQFPNYSSELNVNALLLGDSALYLCASSPNSGRWADTQYFGPGTRLTVL.

The chain uses TRBV5-6 and TRBJ1-4; D is unclear. V lost 0 bases to trimming and J lost 5 bases, with 5 bases between them. Looked up from germline, CDR1 is SGHDT and CDR2 is YYEEEE. The CDR3 runs 13 residues. The CDR3 loop reads CASSLDRNEKLFF. The CDR3 coding sequence is TGTGCCAGCAGCTTGGACCGGAATGAAAAACTGTTTTTT. Filled out from reference TRBV5-6 and TRBJ1-4, the complete variable domain reads DAGVTQSPTHLIKTRGQQVTLRCSPKSGHDTVSWYQQALGQGPQFIFQYYEEEERQRGNFPDRFSGHQFPNYSSELNVNALLLGDSALYLCASSLDRNEKLFFGSGTQLSVL.

V and J are TRBV6-5 and TRBJ2-5; D may be TRBD1 (6 bases). The CDR3 extends over 13 amino acids. Trimming removed 6 bases from V and 1 base from J, with 9 bases in between. Germline CDR1 MNHEY, CDR2 SVGAGI. CDR3 bases: TGTGCCAGCAGACTACAGGGCCAAGAGACCCAGTACTTC. The encoded protein is CASRLQGQETQYF.

The V gene is TRBV11-2, the J gene TRBJ1-1; 7 nucleotides align to TRBD1. V trimming: 4 bases; J trimming: 4 bases; junction bases outside the gene matches: 6. The germline gives CDR1 SGHAT, CDR2 FQNNGV. This CDR3 region has 14 residues. The chain's CDR3 is CASSSDRVGTEAFF. The CDR3 DNA reads as TGTGCCAGCAGCTCCGACAGGGTCGGCACTGAAGCTTTCTTT.

The chain has TRBV9 and TRBJ2-1, with D maybe TRBD1 (6 bases). The CDR3 consists of 15 residues. V dropped 0 bases and J dropped 2 bases, with 9 bases sitting between them. CDR1 is SGDLS and CDR2 is YYNGEE in the germline V gene. The CDR3: CASSVAGAPYNEQFF. CDR3 sequence (DNA): TGTGCCAGCAGCGTAGCAGGGGCTCCCTACAATGAGCAGTTCTTC.

This chain uses TRBV6-5 with TRBJ2-1; TRBD1 is a possible D gene (6 bases). Germline V lookup: CDR1 MNHEY, CDR2 SVGAGI. Trimming shortened V by 4 bases and J by 12 bases, and 13 bases separated the two germline ends. The CDR3 sequence is 12 residues long. This chain's CDR3 is CASSSTGFGQFF. Here the CDR3 DNA reads TGTGCCAGCAGTTCAACAGGGTTTGGGCAGTTCTTC.

V usage is TRBV11-2 and J usage is TRBJ1-6; D uncertain. The CDR3 has 14 amino acids. V gave up 5 bases and J gave up 7 bases, with 12 bases separating them. Germline CDR1 SGHAT, CDR2 FQNNGV. Written as DNA, the CDR3 is TGTGCCAGCAGCCCTCGCCCGGGAAATTCACCCCTCCACTTT. Its protein product is CASSPRPGNSPLHF.

In its sample, this clone was seen once. The chain uses TRBV18 and TRBJ1-5; 8 nucleotides match TRBD1. Germline CDR1 KGHSH, CDR2 LQKENI. Trimming cost V 0 bases and J 6 bases; bases outside gene matches: 4. This CDR3 comprises 15 residues. The CDR3 region has the DNA TGTGCCAGCTCACCACCAGGACAGGGAGGTCAGCCCCAGCATTTT. Amino acid sequence: CASSPPGQGGQPQHF.

V is TRBV10-3 and J is TRBJ2-2; D is uncertain. This CDR3 spans 14 amino acids. The germline gives CDR1 ENHRY, CDR2 SYGVKD. V was trimmed by 10 bases and J by 1 base, leaving 13 bases between them. The chain's CDR3 is CATTTPGNTGELFF. The DNA for the CDR3 is TGTGCCACCACGACCCCAGGGAACACCGGGGAGCTGTTTTTT.

The V and J genes are TRBV5-1 and TRBJ2-2; D might be TRBD2 (6 bases). The V and J ends lost 4 bases and 5 bases respectively, with 15 bases between them. CDR3 length: 15 amino acids. From germline, CDR1 is SGHRS and CDR2 YFSETQ. The CDR3 here is CASSGGAGETGELFF. DNA for the CDR3: TGCGCCAGCAGCGGAGGGGCCGGGGAAACCGGGGAGCTGTTTTTT.

The rearrangement uses TRBV24-1 and TRBJ2-3; 7 positions match TRBD1. The V segment lost 2 bases and the J segment 0 bases; nucleotides outside the gene matches: 10. Per the germline V gene, CDR1 is KGHDR and CDR2 is SFDVKD. This CDR3 has 18 amino acids. The CDR3 nucleotides read TGTGCCACCAGTGATTCACCGGGACAGCCTGAAAGCACAGATACGCAGTATTTT. It yields the protein CATSDSPGQPESTDTQYF.

The count of this clone is one. The rearrangement joins TRBV28 to TRBJ1-2; maybe TRBD1 (5 bases). Germline CDR1 is MDHEN and CDR2 is SYDVKM. This CDR3 has 15 residues. V lost 7 bases and J 6 bases, leaving 21 bases between the germline ends. CDR3 bases: TGTGCCAGCACCCTGGGGGGTACCCTAAATAATGGCTACACCTTC. Amino acids: CASTLGGTLNNGYTF.

The V and J genes are TRBV28 and TRBJ2-5; D perhaps matches TRBD2 (5 bases). Germline assignment: CDR1 MDHEN and CDR2 SYDVKM. The CDR3 runs to 16 residues. Trimming took off 4 bases at V and 5 bases at J, with 20 bases between the two ends. The CDR3 spells CASSSLSAAGRETQYF. CDR3 bases: TGTGCCAGCAGTTCTCTATCAGCGGCGGGCCGGGAGACCCAGTACTTC.

The CDR3 loop reads CASSRAQGNTGELFF. The CDR3 coding sequence is TGTGCCAGCAGTAGGGCCCAGGGAAACACCGGGGAGCTGTTTTTT. The rearrangement joins TRBV6-5 to TRBJ2-2; weak D call: TRBD1 (5 bases). V was trimmed by 5 bases and J by 2 bases, leaving 12 bases between them. CDR3 length: 15 residues. Germline lookup yields CDR1 MNHEY and CDR2 SVGAGI.

The V and J genes are TRBV28 and TRBJ2-2, with D perhaps TRBD2 (7 bases). Germline V gene lookup returns CDR1 MDHEN and CDR2 SYDVKM. The CDR3 extends over 15 amino acids. The V end lost 7 bases, the J end lost 3 bases, and 15 bases lay between the germline ends. CDR3 in amino acids: CASTSGAGDTGELFF. The CDR3 DNA reads TGTGCCAGCACCTCGGGGGCGGGAGACACCGGGGAGCTGTTTTTT.

The chain links TRBV14 to TRBJ2-1; 10 bases are a match to TRBD2. Germline CDR1 SGHDN, CDR2 FVKESK. The CDR3 is 13 amino acids. The junction had 4 bases not matched to a gene; V was cut back by 2 bases and J by 12 bases. In DNA form, the CDR3 reads TGTGCCAGCAGCCAATATAGCGGGGGGAGGCAGTTCTTC. Its translation is CASSQYSGGRQFF.

Only a few counts were recorded for this clone. The V call is TRBV4-3, the J call TRBJ1-2, with D uncertain. With 0 bases removed from V and 2 bases from J, the gap between germline ends came to 10 bases. Germline-derived CDR1 and CDR2 are LGHNA and YSLEER. The CDR3 runs to 15 residues. The CDR3 protein is CASSQELGLNYGYTF. The CDR3 region has the DNA TGCGCCAGCAGCCAAGAGCTAGGACTGAACTATGGCTACACCTTC.